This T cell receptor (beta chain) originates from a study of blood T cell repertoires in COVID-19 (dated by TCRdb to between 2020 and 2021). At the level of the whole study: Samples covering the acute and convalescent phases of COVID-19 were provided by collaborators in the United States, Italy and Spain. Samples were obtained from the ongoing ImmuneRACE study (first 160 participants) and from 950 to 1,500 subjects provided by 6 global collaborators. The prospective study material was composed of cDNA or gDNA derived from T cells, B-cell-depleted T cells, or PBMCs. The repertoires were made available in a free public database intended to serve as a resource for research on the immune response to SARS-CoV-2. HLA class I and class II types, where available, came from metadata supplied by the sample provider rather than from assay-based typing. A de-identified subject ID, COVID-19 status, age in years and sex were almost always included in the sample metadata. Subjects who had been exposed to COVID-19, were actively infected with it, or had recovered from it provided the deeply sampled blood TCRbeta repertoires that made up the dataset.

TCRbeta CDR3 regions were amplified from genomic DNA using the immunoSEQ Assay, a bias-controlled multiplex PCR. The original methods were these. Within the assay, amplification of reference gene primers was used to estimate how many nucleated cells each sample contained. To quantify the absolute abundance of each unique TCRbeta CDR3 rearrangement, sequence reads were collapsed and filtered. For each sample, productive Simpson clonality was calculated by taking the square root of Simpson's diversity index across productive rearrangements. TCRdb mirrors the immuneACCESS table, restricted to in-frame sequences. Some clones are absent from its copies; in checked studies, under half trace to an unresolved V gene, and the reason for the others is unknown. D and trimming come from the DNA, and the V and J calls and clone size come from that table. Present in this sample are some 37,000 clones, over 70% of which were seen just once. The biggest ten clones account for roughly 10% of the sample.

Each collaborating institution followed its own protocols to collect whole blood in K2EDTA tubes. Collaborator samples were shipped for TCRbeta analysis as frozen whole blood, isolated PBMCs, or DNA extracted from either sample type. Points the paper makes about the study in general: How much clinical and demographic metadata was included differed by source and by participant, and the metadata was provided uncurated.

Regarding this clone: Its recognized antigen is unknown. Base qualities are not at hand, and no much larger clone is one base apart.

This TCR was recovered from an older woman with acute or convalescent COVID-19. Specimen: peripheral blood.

DNA sequence: TGTGCCAGCAGAAGGGACAGGGGCACTGAAGCTTTCTTT. This translates into CASRRDRGTEAFF. The rearranged segments are TRBV6-5 and TRBJ1-1, with 10 bases aligning to TRBD1. The CDR3 sequence holds 13 residues, the cysteine and phenylalanine included. Kept here is only the CDR3 DNA, which spans 39 bases and is read in frame from base 1. For CDR1 and CDR2, the germline V gene lists MNHEY and SVGAGI. V loses 6 bases at its end and J loses 4 bases; junction bases beyond the gene matches: 2.